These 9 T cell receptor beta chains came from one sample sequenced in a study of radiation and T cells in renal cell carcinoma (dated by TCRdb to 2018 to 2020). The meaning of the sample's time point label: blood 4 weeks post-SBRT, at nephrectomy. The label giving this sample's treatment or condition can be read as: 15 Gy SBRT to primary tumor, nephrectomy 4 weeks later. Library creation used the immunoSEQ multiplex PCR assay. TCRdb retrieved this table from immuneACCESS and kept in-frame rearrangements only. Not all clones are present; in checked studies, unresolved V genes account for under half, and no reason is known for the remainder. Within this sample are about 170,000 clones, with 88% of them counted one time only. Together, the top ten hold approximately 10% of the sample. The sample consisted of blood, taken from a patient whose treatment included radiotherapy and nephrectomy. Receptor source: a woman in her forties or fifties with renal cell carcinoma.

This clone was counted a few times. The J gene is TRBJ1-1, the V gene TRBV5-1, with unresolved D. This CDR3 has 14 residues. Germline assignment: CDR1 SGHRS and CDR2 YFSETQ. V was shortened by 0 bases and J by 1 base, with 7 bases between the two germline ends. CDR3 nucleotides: TGCGCCAGCAGCTTGGTGGCGGGGAACACTGAAGCTTTCTTT. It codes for CASSLVAGNTEAFF. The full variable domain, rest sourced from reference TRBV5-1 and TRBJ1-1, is KAGVTQTPRYLIKTRGQQVTLSCSPISGHRSVSWYQQTPGQGLQFLFEYFSETQRNKGNFPGRFSGRQFSNSRSEMNVSTLELGDSALYLCASSLVAGNTEAFFGQGTRLTVV.

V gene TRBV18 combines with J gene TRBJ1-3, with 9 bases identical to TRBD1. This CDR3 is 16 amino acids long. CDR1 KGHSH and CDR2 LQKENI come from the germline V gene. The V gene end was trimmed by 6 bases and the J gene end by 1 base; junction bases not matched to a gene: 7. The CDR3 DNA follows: TGTGCCAGCTCGCAACAGGGGGCATTTTCTGGAAACACCATATATTTT. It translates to CASSQQGAFSGNTIYF.

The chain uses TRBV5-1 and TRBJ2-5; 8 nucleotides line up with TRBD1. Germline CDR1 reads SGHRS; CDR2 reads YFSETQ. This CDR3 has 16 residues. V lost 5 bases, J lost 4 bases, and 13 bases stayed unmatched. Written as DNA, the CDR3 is TGCGCCAGCAGAGGGAGTTACAGGGGGAAAGGAGAGACCCAGTACTTC. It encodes CASRGSYRGKGETQYF.

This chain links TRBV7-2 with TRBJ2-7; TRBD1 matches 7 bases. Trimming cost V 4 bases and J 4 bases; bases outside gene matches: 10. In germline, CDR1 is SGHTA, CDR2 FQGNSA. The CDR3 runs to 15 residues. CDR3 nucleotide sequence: TGTGCCAGCAGCTCATCCGTAGGGGGCTTATACGAGCAGTACTTC. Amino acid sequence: CASSSSVGGLYEQYF.

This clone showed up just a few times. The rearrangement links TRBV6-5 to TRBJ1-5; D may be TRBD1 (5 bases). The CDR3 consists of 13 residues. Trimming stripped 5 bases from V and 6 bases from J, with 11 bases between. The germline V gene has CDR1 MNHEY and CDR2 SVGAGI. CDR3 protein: CASSRQKGQPQHF. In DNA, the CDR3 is TGTGCCAGCAGTCGACAGAAGGGTCAGCCCCAGCATTTT.

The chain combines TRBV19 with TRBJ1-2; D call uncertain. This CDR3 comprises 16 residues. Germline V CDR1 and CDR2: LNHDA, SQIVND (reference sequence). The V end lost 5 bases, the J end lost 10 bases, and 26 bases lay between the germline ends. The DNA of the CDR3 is TGTGCCAGTAGTTCCTCGGGTAACTGGAGGCCCTTTACCTACACCTTC. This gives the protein CASSSSGNWRPFTYTF.

The CDR3 spells CASSERGSYNEQFF. CDR3 bases: TGTGCCAGCAGCGAGCGGGGCTCCTACAATGAGCAGTTCTTC. The rearrangement uses TRBV2 and TRBJ2-1; 7 nucleotides agree with TRBD2. CDR1 is SNHLY, CDR2 FYNNEI, per germline. The J segment lost 0 bases and the V segment lost 6 bases, leaving 2 bases of the junction unmatched. This CDR3 has 14 amino acids.

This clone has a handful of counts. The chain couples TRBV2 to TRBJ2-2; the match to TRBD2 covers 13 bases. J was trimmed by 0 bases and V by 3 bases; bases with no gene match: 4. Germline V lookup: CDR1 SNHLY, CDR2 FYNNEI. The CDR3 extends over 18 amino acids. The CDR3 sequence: CASSETSGGLANTGELFF. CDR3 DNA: TGTGCCAGCAGTGAGACTAGCGGGGGGCTCGCGAACACCGGGGAGCTGTTTTTT.

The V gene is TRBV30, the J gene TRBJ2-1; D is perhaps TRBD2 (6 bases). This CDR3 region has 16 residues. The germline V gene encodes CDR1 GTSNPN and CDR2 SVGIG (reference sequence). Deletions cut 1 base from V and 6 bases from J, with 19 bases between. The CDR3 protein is CAWSAPRDLGTNEQFF. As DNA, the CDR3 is TGTGCCTGGAGTGCCCCCCGGGACTTGGGAACCAATGAGCAGTTCTTC.